A single T cell receptor beta chain is shown here with its context. The source of the sample is a study of blood T cell repertoires in COVID-19. Overall study: The origin of the acute and convalescent COVID-19 samples was the United States, Italy and Spain.

Germline V gene data show CDR1 as MNHEY and CDR2 as SVGAGI. The CDR3 runs to 13 residues. V lost 6 bases, J lost 7 bases, and 15 bases lay in between. The assay was immunoSEQ multiplex PCR, and TCRdb's table has in-frame clones only and misses some. The table includes under 150,000 clones, approximately 83% detected once. Sequenced: peripheral blood. V is TRBV6-5 and J is TRBJ2-5; possible D gene TRBD1, 5 bases. The sequence came from a man aged 40-55 years with active or convalescent COVID-19. The CDR3 spells CASSPGRPGTQYF. The CDR3, as DNA: TGTGCCAGCAGCCCAGGGCGCCCGGGGACCCAGTACTTC.